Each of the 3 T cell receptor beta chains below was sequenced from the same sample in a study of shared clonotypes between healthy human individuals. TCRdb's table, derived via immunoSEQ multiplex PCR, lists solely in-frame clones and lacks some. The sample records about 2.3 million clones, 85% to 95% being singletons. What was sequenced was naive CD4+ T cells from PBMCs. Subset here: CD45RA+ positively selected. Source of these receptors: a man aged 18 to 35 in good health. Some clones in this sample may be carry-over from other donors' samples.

The CDR3 DNA sequence: TGTGCCAGCAGCCCAACTGGCCAAATAGGTACTGAAGCTTTCTTT. It codes for CASSPTGQIGTEAFF. The genes are TRBV7-3 and TRBJ1-1; D uncertain. CDR3 length: 15 residues. The ends were cut back, 5 bases at V and 5 bases at J, with 18 bases in the middle. Germline V gene data show CDR1 as SGHTA and CDR2 as FQGTGA.

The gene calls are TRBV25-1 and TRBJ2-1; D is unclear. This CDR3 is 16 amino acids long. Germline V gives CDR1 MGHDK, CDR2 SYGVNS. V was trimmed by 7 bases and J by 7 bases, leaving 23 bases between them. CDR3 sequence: CASTKGWEGLFNEQFF. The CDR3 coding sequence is TGTGCCAGCACCAAAGGGTGGGAAGGGTTATTTAATGAGCAGTTCTTC.

The CDR3 region has the DNA TGTGCCAGCAGCTTGGGGGGGACAGCGAGCACAGATACGCAGTATTTT. This codes for CASSLGGTASTDTQYF. This sequence joins TRBV5-4 and TRBJ2-3, with TRBD1 matching over 7 bases. The ends lost 0 bases at V and 0 bases at J; junction bases unmatched: 4. There are 16 residues in the CDR3. Germline lookup yields CDR1 SGHNT and CDR2 YYREEE (reference sequence).